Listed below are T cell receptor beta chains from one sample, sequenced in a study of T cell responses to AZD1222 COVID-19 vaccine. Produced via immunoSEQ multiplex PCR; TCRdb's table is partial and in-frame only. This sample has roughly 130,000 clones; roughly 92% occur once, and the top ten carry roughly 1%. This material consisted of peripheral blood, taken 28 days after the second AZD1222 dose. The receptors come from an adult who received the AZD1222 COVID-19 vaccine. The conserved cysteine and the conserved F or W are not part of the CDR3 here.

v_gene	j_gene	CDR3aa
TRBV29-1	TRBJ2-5	SVDRAETQY
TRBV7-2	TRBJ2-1	ASSLDSLAYNEQF
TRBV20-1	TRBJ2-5	SARGPETQY
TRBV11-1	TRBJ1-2	ASSRTGGEHYGYT
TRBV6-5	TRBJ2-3	ASSPGQGSTDTQY
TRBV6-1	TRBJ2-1	ASKLGQLHTEQF
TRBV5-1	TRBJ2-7	ASSLGVGGTYEQY
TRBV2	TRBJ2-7	ASGRTGVGEQY
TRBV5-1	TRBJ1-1	ASSLATGANTEAF
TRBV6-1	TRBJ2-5	ASSEAWTTETQY
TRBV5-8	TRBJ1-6	ASSNRVFSSYNSPLH
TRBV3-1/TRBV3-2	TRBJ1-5	ASSQKGIDQPQH
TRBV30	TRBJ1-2	AWNTGLGNYGYT
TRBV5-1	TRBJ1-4	ASSLIAGADEKLF
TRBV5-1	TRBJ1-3	ASSLRGSGNTIY
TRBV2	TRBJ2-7	ASSVGAGGHEQY
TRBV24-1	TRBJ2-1	ATSPWLGLYNEQF
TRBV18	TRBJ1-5	ASSLTGIGDQPQH
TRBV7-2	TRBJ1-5	ASSLMGGSNQPQH
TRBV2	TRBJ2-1	ASTATGAYNEQF
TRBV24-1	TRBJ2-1	ATSDFTGSTEQF
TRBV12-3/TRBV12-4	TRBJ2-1	ASSYAGAAEQF
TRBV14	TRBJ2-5	ASSQGGQGAQETQY
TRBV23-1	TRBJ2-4	ASSQSKEQTNIQY
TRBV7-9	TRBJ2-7	ASTFLRGGPEQY
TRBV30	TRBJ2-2	AWSSGTGELF
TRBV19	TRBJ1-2	ASSRTGGTSYGYT
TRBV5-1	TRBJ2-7	ASSLLAVSYEQY
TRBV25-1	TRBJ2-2	ASSRREFGTGELF
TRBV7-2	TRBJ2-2	ASRSAGGRRTGELF
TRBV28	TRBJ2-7	ASSFGANSYEQY
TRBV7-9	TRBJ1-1	ASSLLDGPNTEAF
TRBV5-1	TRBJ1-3	ASSEGQGMTGNTIY
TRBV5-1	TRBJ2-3	ASSFRVETDTQY
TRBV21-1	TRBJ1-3	ARGSGNTIY
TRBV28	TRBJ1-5	ASSSVWKGVSTGNQPQH
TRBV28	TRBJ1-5	ASSSRFAVSNSNQPQH
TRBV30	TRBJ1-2	AWIPLIGSDNYGYT
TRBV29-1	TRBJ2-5	SVEVGETQY
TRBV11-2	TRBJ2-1	ASSPTGTQGLAGQNEQF
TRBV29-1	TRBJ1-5	SVLGGLGQPQH
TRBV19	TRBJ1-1	ASSLAGGTEAF
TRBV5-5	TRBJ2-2	ASSSGTANTGELF
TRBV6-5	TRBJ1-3	ASSYDRGQGNTIY
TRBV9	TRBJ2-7	ASSTSIGQGRGEQY
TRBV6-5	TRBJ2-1	ASSGSGATYNEQF
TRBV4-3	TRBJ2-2	ASSQVGTANTGELF
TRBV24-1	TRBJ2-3	ATSGGQGASTDTQY
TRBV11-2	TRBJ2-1	ASSPGLAGSSGQF
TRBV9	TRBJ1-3	ASSDGSRSRSGNTIY
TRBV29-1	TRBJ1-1	SVRMGRTEAF
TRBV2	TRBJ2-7	ASSEQTGTYEQY
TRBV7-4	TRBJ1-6	ASSPQKSSYNSPLH
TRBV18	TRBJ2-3	ASSPHTLASGIITDTQY